This TCR beta chain is from a study of response to subunit inactivated influenza vaccine. Findings of the study overall: Each seasonal influenza vaccination recruits few new T cells, the authors suggested.

There are 13 residues in the CDR3. The ends were cut back, 7 bases at V and 2 bases at J, with 12 bases in the middle. Germline V gene data show CDR1 as MNHEY and CDR2 as SVGAGI. In TCRdb, the RT-PCR reads were re-called with MiXCR into one record per CDR3 protein. Of 550,000 to 800,000 distinct CDR3 sequences listed, 14% are singletons. A word on this clonotype: No antigen is known for it.

This specimen consisted of PBMCs from blood, obtained 14 days before vaccination. This receptor was taken from a man in his forties or fifties who received an inactivated influenza vaccine. This chain links TRBV6-5 with TRBJ2-7; no clear D gene. DNA of the CDR3: TGTGCCAGCAAAAGGGCAGGTACCTACGAGCAGTACTTC. It is translated as CASKRAGTYEQYF.